The next 21 T cell receptor beta chains were all read from a single sample in a study of beta chain features in type 1 diabetes. cDNA synthesis used the whole RNA isolate, giving expressed TCRB sequences. Repertoires were generated with immunoSEQ multiplex PCR, while TCRdb's copy carries only in-frame clones and drops some. The repertoire holds 900,000 or so clones, roughly 15% seen once, with around 0.02% in the top ten. The sample taken for sequencing was naive CD4+ T cells from blood. Receptor source: a woman younger than 35 in good health.

This clone was recorded a few times. CDR3 in amino acids: CASSLAGPGNTIYF. CDR3 DNA sequence: TGTGCCAGCAGCCTTGCAGGGCCTGGAAACACCATATATTTT. The chain links TRBV5-6 to TRBJ1-3, with D tentatively TRBD1 (5 bases). The CDR3 is 14 amino acids. CDR1 is SGHDT and CDR2 is YYEEEE in the germline V gene. Deletions cut 4 bases from V and 2 bases from J, with 10 bases between.

This clone was counted a few times. V is TRBV11-2 and J is TRBJ2-1, with 10 bases aligning to TRBD2. The CDR3 loop spans 15 amino acids. V gave up 5 bases and J gave up 2 bases; unmatched junction bases: 3. Germline V gene sequence: CDR1 SGHAT, CDR2 FQNNGV. This CDR3 reads CASSHGLAAYNEQFF. The CDR3 nucleotides are TGTGCCAGCAGCCACGGACTAGCGGCCTACAATGAGCAGTTCTTC. The full variable domain, its missing parts supplied by reference TRBV11-2 and TRBJ2-1, is EAGVAQSPRYKIIEKRQSVAFWCNPISGHATLYWYQQILGQGPKLLIQFQNNGVVDDSQLPKDRFSAERLKGVDSTLKIQPAKLEDSAVYLCASSHGLAAYNEQFFGPGTRLTVL.

The CDR3 protein is CASSLARSGLSYEQYF. As DNA, the CDR3 is TGTGCCAGCAGCTTAGCTCGGTCCGGACTCTCCTACGAGCAGTACTTC. The J gene is TRBJ2-7, the V gene TRBV7-8, with D tentatively TRBD2 (5 bases). Germline CDR1 reads SGHVS; CDR2 reads FQNEAQ. The CDR3 is 16 amino acids. With 0 bases removed from V and 0 bases from J, the gap between germline ends came to 12 bases. Based on the CDR3 plus reference TRBV7-8 and TRBJ2-7, the full variable domain is GAGVSQSPRYKVAKRGQDVALRCDPISGHVSLFWYQQALGQGPEFLTYFQNEAQLDKSGLPSDRFFAERPEGSVSTLKIQRTQQEDSAVYLCASSLARSGLSYEQYFGPGTRLTVT.

The chain employs TRBV29-1 and TRBJ2-5, with a weak D call TRBD1 (6 bases). Trimming removed 4 bases at V and 0 bases at J, with 9 bases between. Germline V gene lookup returns CDR1 SQVTM and CDR2 ANQGSEA. The CDR3 runs 13 residues. The CDR3, as DNA: TGCAGCGTTGCTGACAGGTACCAAGAGACCCAGTACTTC. Amino acid sequence: CSVADRYQETQYF.

J is TRBJ2-5 and V is TRBV6-5; 12 nucleotides agree with TRBD2. CDR3 length: 15 amino acids. With 4 bases clipped from V and 5 bases from J, the junction kept 5 bases outside the gene matches. Germline lookup yields CDR1 MNHEY and CDR2 SVGAGI. The CDR3 region is CASSFGTSGFETQYF. The CDR3 DNA reads TGTGCCAGCAGTTTTGGGACTAGCGGGTTCGAGACCCAGTACTTC.

The chain employs TRBV28 and TRBJ1-1, with D uncertain. In germline, CDR1 is MDHEN, CDR2 SYDVKM. The length of the CDR3 is 16 residues. V was shortened by 2 bases and J by 0 bases, with 13 bases between the two germline ends. Here the CDR3 reads CASSLISFPMNTEAFF. CDR3 sequence (DNA): TGTGCCAGCAGTTTAATCTCCTTTCCAATGAACACTGAAGCTTTCTTT.

The sample holds a few counts of this clone. This chain joins TRBV28 and TRBJ2-5; D is unclear. CDR1 is MDHEN and CDR2 is SYDVKM in the germline V gene. The CDR3 is 14 residues long. The germline V and J ends were trimmed by 6 bases and 4 bases, with 15 bases remaining between them. This chain's CDR3 is CASSSDSGRETQYF. DNA for the CDR3: TGTGCCAGCAGCAGCGACTCCGGGCGAGAGACCCAGTACTTC.

This clone came up a few times. Other DNA variants within this sample encode the same CDR3. The chain couples TRBV4-3 to TRBJ1-1; 7 bases are a match to TRBD1. The junction had 1 base not matched to a gene; V was cut back by 3 bases and J by 3 bases. This CDR3 is built from 13 residues. Germline lookup yields CDR1 LGHNA and CDR2 YSLEER. In DNA form, the CDR3 reads TGCGCCAGCAGCCAGCAGGGGGACACTGAAGCTTTCTTT. Translating gives CASSQQGDTEAFF.

About this clone itself: Other nucleotide sequences in the sample specify the same CDR3. The chain combines TRBV11-2 with TRBJ2-2, with D perhaps matching TRBD2 (5 bases). V lost 1 base to trimming and J lost 4 bases, with 16 bases between them. CDR3 length: 17 amino acids. Germline V CDR1 and CDR2: SGHAT, FQNNGV. CDR3 sequence reads: CASSLAGLRSGTGELFF. The DNA for the CDR3 is TGTGCCAGCAGCTTAGCGGGGTTGCGATCGGGCACCGGGGAGCTGTTTTTT.

This clone was counted only a few times. The chain combines TRBV4-1 with TRBJ1-4; TRBD1 is a possible D gene (5 bases). Looked up from germline, CDR1 is MGHRA and CDR2 is YSYEKL. The V end was cut by 1 base, the J end by 8 bases, with 14 bases between. The CDR3 spans 15 residues. CDR3 region: CASSQGHRSGEKLFF. CDR3 nucleotides: TGCGCCAGCAGCCAAGGACACAGGTCGGGGGAAAAACTGTTTTTT.

This chain uses TRBV5-4 with TRBJ1-6, with 7 bases identical to TRBD1. Germline CDR1 is SGHNT and CDR2 is YYREEE (reference sequence). V gave up 0 bases and J gave up 6 bases; unmatched junction bases: 6. The CDR3 loop spans 16 amino acids. The CDR3 bases are TGTGCCAGCAGCTTGGAGTCAGCAGGGGGTAATTCACCCCTCCACTTT. This codes for CASSLESAGGNSPLHF.

This clone was detected a few times. The chain couples TRBV7-6 to TRBJ2-5; unclear D gene. The CDR3 is 15 amino acids. Germline V lookup: CDR1 SGHVS, CDR2 FNYEAQ. The V end was cut by 0 bases, the J end by 4 bases, with 12 bases between. CDR3 coding DNA: TGTGCCAGCAGCTTAGCGGGTCTTATGCCAGAGACCCAGTACTTC. Its translation is CASSLAGLMPETQYF.

The chain recombines TRBV27 with TRBJ2-1; 10 positions agree with TRBD2. Per the germline V gene, CDR1 is MNHEY and CDR2 is SMNVEV (reference sequence). The junction had 4 bases not matched to a gene; V was cut back by 6 bases and J by 5 bases. The CDR3 runs to 14 residues. The CDR3 sequence is CASRGLARNNEQFF. CDR3 DNA: TGTGCCAGCAGGGGACTAGCGAGAAACAATGAGCAGTTCTTC.

With regard to this clone: Other DNA sequences in the sample encode the same CDR3. J is TRBJ2-1 and V is TRBV20-1, with D perhaps matching TRBD2 (6 bases). CDR3 size: 11 residues. Trimming took off 3 bases at V and 6 bases at J, with 6 bases between the two ends. The germline V gene encodes CDR1 DFQATT and CDR2 SNEGSKA (reference sequence). The CDR3 reads CSARGLNEQFF. The DNA of the CDR3 is TGCAGTGCTAGGGGACTCAATGAGCAGTTCTTC.

This clone was picked up a small number of times. The V gene is TRBV28, the J gene TRBJ1-5; tentative D call: TRBD1 (6 bases). Between the trimmed V and J ends, which lost 6 bases and 7 bases, there was a span of 10 bases. This CDR3 spans 12 amino acids. Per the germline V gene, CDR1 is MDHEN and CDR2 is SYDVKM. The CDR3 coding sequence is TGTGCCAGCAGGGACAGAGGCCAGCCCCAGCATTTT. Amino acid sequence: CASRDRGQPQHF.

The count of this clone is one. The gene calls are TRBV4-2 and TRBJ1-2; D not resolved. This CDR3 is 17 amino acids long. Germline loops: CDR1 LGHNA, CDR2 YNFKEQ. Trimming removed 0 bases at V and 0 bases at J, with 14 bases between. CDR3 DNA: TGTGCCAGCAGCCAAGAGGTCCTACAGAGGTCTAACTATGGCTACACCTTC. It encodes CASSQEVLQRSNYGYTF.

This clone has a handful of counts. The chain has TRBV7-9 and TRBJ2-1; D is unclear. The V end lost 1 base, the J end lost 4 bases, and 11 bases lay between the germline ends. Germline V gene data show CDR1 as SEHNR and CDR2 as FQNEAQ (reference sequence). The CDR3 consists of 15 residues. The CDR3 region is CASSLEYGGYNEQFF. In nucleotides, the CDR3 is TGTGCCAGCAGCTTAGAGTATGGCGGTTACAATGAGCAGTTCTTC.

V gene TRBV9 combines with J gene TRBJ2-6, with D possibly matching TRBD1 (6 bases). This CDR3 is built from 15 residues. CDR1 is SGDLS, CDR2 YYNGEE, per germline. The V end lost 3 bases, the J end lost 3 bases, and 10 bases lay between the germline ends. CDR3 bases: TGTGCCAGCAGCGGATGGGACATTGGGGCCAACGTCCTGACTTTC. This gives the protein CASSGWDIGANVLTF.

This clone was counted a few times. This chain uses TRBV11-2 with TRBJ2-1; the match to TRBD2 covers 13 bases. Germline V gene lookup returns CDR1 SGHAT and CDR2 FQNNGV. The V gene end was trimmed by 1 base and the J gene end by 3 bases; junction bases not matched to a gene: 3. The CDR3 contains 17 residues. The chain's CDR3 is CASSLGGLAGLYNEQFF. In DNA, the CDR3 is TGTGCCAGCAGCTTAGGGGGACTAGCGGGACTCTACAATGAGCAGTTCTTC.

The J gene is TRBJ2-1, the V gene TRBV18; D is unclear. From germline, CDR1 is KGHSH and CDR2 LQKENI. This CDR3 has 16 residues. The V end lost 3 bases, the J end lost 5 bases, and 17 bases lay between the germline ends. CDR3 region: CASSPQGPTTDNEQFF. As DNA, the CDR3 is TGTGCCAGCTCACCCCAAGGGCCCACAACCGACAATGAGCAGTTCTTC. Combining the CDR3 with reference TRBV18 and TRBJ2-1 gives the whole variable domain NAGVMQNPRHLVRRRGQEARLRCSPMKGHSHVYWYRQLPEEGLKFMVYLQKENIIDESGMPKERFSAEFPKEGPSILRIQQVVRGDSAAYFCASSPQGPTTDNEQFFGPGTRLTVL.

This rearrangement joins TRBV4-3 to TRBJ2-5; 9 bases align to TRBD2. The germline V gene has CDR1 LGHNA and CDR2 YSLEER. The CDR3 contains 15 residues. With V trimmed by 1 base and J by 4 bases, 4 bases remained unmatched. Here the CDR3 reads CASSQGLGLAETQYF. Written as DNA, the CDR3 is TGCGCCAGCAGCCAAGGATTGGGACTAGCAGAGACCCAGTACTTC.